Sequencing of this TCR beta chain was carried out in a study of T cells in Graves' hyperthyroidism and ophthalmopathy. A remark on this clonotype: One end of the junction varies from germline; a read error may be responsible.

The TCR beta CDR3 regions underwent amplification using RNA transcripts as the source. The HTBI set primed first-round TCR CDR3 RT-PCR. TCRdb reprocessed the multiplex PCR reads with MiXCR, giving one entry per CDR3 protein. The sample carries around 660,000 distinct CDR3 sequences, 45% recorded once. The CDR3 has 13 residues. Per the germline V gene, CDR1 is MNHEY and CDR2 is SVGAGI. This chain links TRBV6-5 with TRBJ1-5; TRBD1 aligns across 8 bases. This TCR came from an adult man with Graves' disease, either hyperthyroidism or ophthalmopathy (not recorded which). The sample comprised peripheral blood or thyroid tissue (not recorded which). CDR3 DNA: TGTGCCATCAGTGACAGGGGCGGGCAGCCCCAGCATTTT. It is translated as CAISDRGGQPQHF.